This entry lists 22 T cell receptor beta chains sequenced from one sample in a study of blood T cell repertoires in COVID-19. TCRdb keeps only in-frame clones here, not all; method: immunoSEQ multiplex PCR. The sample has around 140,000 clones, more than 70% seen once. The material sequenced was peripheral blood. The receptor set was obtained from a man aged 55-75 years with acute or convalescent COVID-19.

A single count supports this clone. The rearrangement uses TRBV5-1 and TRBJ1-1; 10 bases match TRBD1. The germline V gene has CDR1 SGHRS and CDR2 YFSETQ. The ends lost 4 bases at V and 11 bases at J; junction bases unmatched: 14. The CDR3 runs 15 residues. Here the CDR3 DNA reads TGCGCCAGCAGCCCGGGGACAGGGGCATCCCCTAATGCTTTCTTT. It is translated as CASSPGTGASPNAFF.

V gene TRBV27 combines with J gene TRBJ1-1; D might be TRBD1 (5 bases). The CDR3 runs to 13 residues. The germline CDR1 and CDR2 sequences are MNHEY and SMNVEV (reference sequence). With 3 bases removed from V and 8 bases from J, the gap between germline ends came to 13 bases. The CDR3 bases are TGTGCCAGCAGTTTTCAGGGAAGCCCCGAAGCTTTCTTT. Translated: CASSFQGSPEAFF.

The V and J genes are TRBV6-5 and TRBJ2-2; 11 nucleotides match TRBD2. Trimming at V came to 10 bases and at J to 7 bases, leaving 8 bases not matched to a gene. Germline CDR1 is MNHEY and CDR2 is SVGAGI. The CDR3 runs to 14 residues. CDR3 DNA sequence: TGTGCCACCAGGCAACTAGCGGGGGTCGGGGAGCTGTTTTTT. Encoded protein: CATRQLAGVGELFF.

This clone showed up just a few times. The chain employs TRBV7-3 and TRBJ1-6, with a possible D match to TRBD1 (5 bases). There are 16 residues in the CDR3. Looked up from germline, CDR1 is SGHTA and CDR2 is FQGTGA. The V gene lost 1 base and the J gene lost 9 bases, with 16 bases spanning the gap. The CDR3 protein is CASSLRGGGVSSPLHF. The DNA for the CDR3 is TGTGCCAGCAGCTTAAGGGGCGGTGGGGTTTCTTCACCCCTCCACTTT.

The genes are TRBV5-1 and TRBJ2-2, with 16 positions matching TRBD2. Germline loops: CDR1 SGHRS, CDR2 YFSETQ. The CDR3 runs 21 residues. Trimming took 0 bases from V and 1 from J; bases not matched to a gene: 9. The CDR3 loop is CASSLAGTSGRVDGNTGELFF. DNA for the CDR3: TGCGCCAGCAGCTTGGCCGGGACTAGCGGGAGGGTCGATGGGAACACCGGGGAGCTGTTTTTT.

The chain combines TRBV19 with TRBJ1-1; 8 nucleotides agree with TRBD1. Per germline, CDR1 LNHDA and CDR2 SQIVND (reference sequence). The CDR3 sequence is 12 residues long. J lost 7 bases, V lost 6 bases, and 4 bases had no gene match. Here the CDR3 reads CASSLGQGEAFF. The CDR3 coding sequence is TGTGCCAGTAGCCTTGGACAGGGTGAAGCTTTCTTT.

The rearrangement uses TRBV5-6 and TRBJ2-5; the D gene is possibly TRBD2 (6 bases). V lost 4 bases, J lost 4 bases, and 20 bases lay in between. Germline V lookup: CDR1 SGHDT, CDR2 YYEEEE. The length of the CDR3 is 16 residues. The CDR3 DNA sequence: TGTGCCAGCAGCCTCCTGGAGGAGGGCCGTAGAGAGACCCAGTACTTC. This sequence encodes CASSLLEEGRRETQYF.

This clone is medium-sized in the sample. This chain connects TRBV12-3 or TRBV12-4 to TRBJ1-5; D is unclear. Trimming pared 7 bases from V and 1 base from J, leaving 8 bases between. The CDR3 has 13 amino acids. CDR3 in amino acids: CASTIQSNQPQHF. The CDR3 DNA reads as TGTGCCAGCACCATCCAGAGCAATCAGCCCCAGCATTTT.

This clone was detected only once. The chain employs TRBV10-3 and TRBJ2-3, with D perhaps TRBD1 (6 bases). Germline V gene sequence: CDR1 ENHRY, CDR2 SYGVKD. The CDR3 loop spans 10 amino acids. V lost 11 bases, J lost 9 bases, and 12 bases lay in between. CDR3 loop: CAVGGSTQYF. CDR3 in DNA: TGTGCCGTAGGGGGATCGACGCAGTATTTT.

The CDR3 reads CASQRGSSYEQYF. CDR3 sequence (DNA): TGTGCCAGTCAAAGGGGGAGTTCCTACGAGCAGTACTTC. The rearrangement uses TRBV7-8 and TRBJ2-7, with D tentatively TRBD1 (6 bases). This CDR3 region has 13 residues. V dropped 9 bases and J dropped 1 base, with 13 bases sitting between them. Germline V gives CDR1 SGHVS, CDR2 FQNEAQ.

The chain is built from TRBV7-8 and TRBJ2-3; 8 nucleotides agree with TRBD2. V was pared by 5 bases and J by 2 bases, with 3 bases of the junction left unmatched. Germline CDR1 SGHVS, CDR2 FQNEAQ. The length of the CDR3 is 14 residues. As DNA, the CDR3 is TGTGCCAGCAGCCGAGCGGGAGCCACAGATACGCAGTATTTT. Translation: CASSRAGATDTQYF.

The chain joins TRBV5-5 to TRBJ2-5; no firm D call. The CDR3 totals 13 residues. Germline CDR1 reads SGHKS; CDR2 reads YYEKEE (reference sequence). The germline V and J ends were trimmed by 2 bases and 0 bases, with 5 bases remaining between them. In DNA, the CDR3 is TGTGCCAGCAGCTTTAACTACCAAGAGACCCAGTACTTC. It translates to CASSFNYQETQYF.

This CDR3 is CASSQYGDLGNTIYF. The CDR3 DNA sequence: TGTGCCAGCAGCCAATATGGGGACTTGGGAAACACCATATATTTT. The genes are TRBV3-1 (or the pseudogene TRBV3-2) and TRBJ1-3; D possibly corresponds to TRBD1 (5 bases). Germline loops: CDR1 LGHDT, CDR2 YNNKEL (reference sequence). CDR3 length: 15 residues. Trimming cost V 2 bases and J 4 bases, with 12 bases left between them.

The chain joins TRBV6-5 to TRBJ1-4; perhaps TRBD1 as D (5 bases). Trimming stripped 5 bases from V and 1 base from J, with 8 bases between. Germline CDR1 and CDR2: MNHEY and SVGAGI. CDR3 size: 14 residues. In nucleotides, the CDR3 is TGTGCCAGCAGTCCAGGACAAACTAATGAAAAACTGTTTTTT. This sequence encodes CASSPGQTNEKLFF.

The genes are TRBV29-1 and TRBJ1-2; D might be TRBD1 (6 bases). Germline V CDR1 and CDR2: SQVTM, ANQGSEA. Trimming pared 7 bases from V and 2 bases from J, leaving 20 bases between. This CDR3 comprises 15 residues. CDR3 residues: CSATSNRERNYGYTF. CDR3 sequence (DNA): TGCAGCGCCACCTCAAACAGGGAAAGGAACTATGGCTACACCTTC.

V gene TRBV30 combines with J gene TRBJ1-5; D may be TRBD1 (6 bases). Germline V gives CDR1 GTSNPN, CDR2 SVGIG (reference sequence). The CDR3 has 14 amino acids. V lost 1 base, J lost 7 bases, and 14 bases lay in between. CDR3 in amino acids: CAWSAGQSWQPQHF. For the CDR3, the DNA is TGTGCCTGGAGTGCAGGACAGTCTTGGCAGCCCCAGCATTTT.

The chain recombines TRBV6-5 with TRBJ2-2; TRBD1 is a possible D gene (6 bases). V was shortened by 6 bases and J by 0 bases, with 8 bases between the two germline ends. Germline CDR1 and CDR2: MNHEY and SVGAGI. The CDR3 totals 14 residues. The CDR3 sequence is CASRDSSNTGELFF. The CDR3 coding sequence is TGTGCCAGCAGGGACAGCTCGAACACCGGGGAGCTGTTTTTT.

In regard to this clone: Other DNA sequences from this sample encode an identical CDR3 as well. The V call is TRBV5-1, the J call TRBJ1-1; D possibly corresponds to TRBD1 (5 bases). Germline V gene data show CDR1 as SGHRS and CDR2 as YFSETQ. This CDR3 region has 13 residues. Trimming removed 1 base from V and 5 bases from J, with 9 bases in between. In DNA form, the CDR3 reads TGCGCCAGCAGCTTGACAGGAGGGACTGAAGCTTTCTTT. This encodes CASSLTGGTEAFF.

This clone was observed a single time. Other DNA sequences within the sample encode an identical CDR3. V usage is TRBV7-9 and J usage is TRBJ2-1, with D maybe TRBD2 (6 bases). The V gene's germline CDR1 is SEHNR and CDR2 FQNEAQ (reference sequence). V lost 0 bases and J 6 bases, leaving 6 bases between the germline ends. The CDR3 loop spans 13 amino acids. The CDR3 DNA reads TGTGCCAGCAGCTTAGCGGGGGGCAATGAGCAGTTCTTC. It yields the protein CASSLAGGNEQFF.

The chain uses TRBV5-1 and TRBJ2-5; tentative D call: TRBD1 (6 bases). CDR1 SGHRS and CDR2 YFSETQ come from the germline V gene. The CDR3 is made up of 15 amino acids. The V end lost 1 base, the J end lost 1 base, and 11 bases lay between the germline ends. The CDR3 is CASSLYQGSQETQYF. The CDR3 bases are TGCGCCAGCAGCTTGTACCAGGGGAGCCAAGAGACCCAGTACTTC.

The chain carries TRBV29-1 and TRBJ1-2, with no clear D. The ends were cut back, 1 base at V and 2 bases at J, with 2 bases in the middle. The CDR3 contains 11 residues. CDR1 is SQVTM, CDR2 ANQGSEA, per germline. The CDR3 loop is CSVEVNYGYTF. The CDR3 DNA sequence: TGCAGCGTTGAAGTAAACTATGGCTACACCTTC.

This chain uses TRBV5-1 with TRBJ2-2, with TRBD1 as a possible D gene (6 bases). Trimming left V 2 bases short and J 2 bases short, with 10 bases between. CDR1 SGHRS and CDR2 YFSETQ come from the germline V gene. CDR3 length: 15 residues. The CDR3 reads CASSFGRGNTGELFF. CDR3 sequence (DNA): TGCGCCAGCAGCTTCGGCAGGGGTAACACCGGGGAGCTGTTTTTT.